A selection of T cell receptor beta chains follows, all from one sample in a study of T cell responses to AZD1222 COVID-19 vaccine. Clones were sequenced by immunoSEQ multiplex PCR, and TCRdb holds only the in-frame ones, with some missing. Of around 79,000 clones listed, more than 70% are singletons. The sequenced sample was peripheral blood, obtained on day 0 of AZD1222 vaccination. The receptors originated from an adult in good health. CDR3s include the opening cysteine and the closing phenylalanine or tryptophan. Each record gives: V gene, J gene, clone size, D gene, CDR3 protein, CDR3 DNA. A D gene is named only where the DNA matches it firmly. The size of a clone is reported for some rows only, either as once, few or many, or as a class for expanded clones.

V: TRBV6-2/TRBV6-3; J: TRBJ2-7; size: .; D: TRBD2; CDR3: CASSGGLVYEQYF; DNA: TGTGCCAGCAGCGGGGGACTAGTCTACGAGCAGTACTTC
V: TRBV27; J: TRBJ2-3; size: .; D: TRBD1; CDR3: CASTSPGQGTDTQYF; DNA: TGTGCCAGCACCAGCCCGGGACAGGGAACAGATACGCAGTATTTT
V: TRBV5-4; J: TRBJ1-6; size: once; D: .; CDR3: CASSRSGGADSPLHF; DNA: TGTGCCAGCAGCCGGAGCGGGGGCGCGGATTCACCCCTCCACTTT
V: TRBV6-6; J: TRBJ1-2; size: .; D: TRBD1; CDR3: CATGTDGPYGYTF; DNA: TGTGCCACCGGGACAGACGGTCCTTATGGCTACACCTTC
V: TRBV9; J: TRBJ2-1; size: once; D: .; CDR3: CASSGRDRTYNEQFF; DNA: TGTGCCAGCAGCGGCCGGGACCGTACCTACAATGAGCAGTTCTTC
V: TRBV14; J: TRBJ2-1; size: .; D: TRBD1; CDR3: CASRPDRDRNNEQFF; DNA: TGTGCCAGCAGACCGGACAGGGACAGAAACAATGAGCAGTTCTTC
V: TRBV6-2/TRBV6-3; J: TRBJ2-7; size: .; D: .; CDR3: CASSYSGGGSFEQYF; DNA: TGTGCCAGCAGTTACTCGGGGGGCGGGAGCTTCGAGCAGTACTTC
V: TRBV15; J: TRBJ2-5; size: .; D: .; CDR3: CATSRGGTSEGETQYF; DNA: TGTGCCACCAGCAGAGGGGGGACCTCCGAGGGGGAGACCCAGTACTTC
V: TRBV2; J: TRBJ1-4; size: .; D: .; CDR3: CASSTESNEKLFF; DNA: TGTGCCAGCAGTACAGAAAGTAATGAAAAACTGTTTTTT
V: TRBV2; J: TRBJ1-5; size: .; D: .; CDR3: CASSPPRGGEGFGGNQPQHF; DNA: TGTGCCAGCAGTCCCCCCCGGGGGGGGGAAGGGTTCGGGGGTAACCAGCCCCAGCATTTT
V: TRBV5-6; J: TRBJ2-2; size: few; D: .; CDR3: CASSLVGAGELFF; DNA: TGTGCCAGCAGCTTGGTAGGGGCCGGGGAGCTGTTTTTT
V: TRBV28; J: TRBJ2-1; size: .; D: TRBD2; CDR3: CASSPLSVIAGFGEQFF; DNA: TGTGCCAGCAGTCCCCTCTCGGTGATAGCGGGATTTGGAGAGCAGTTCTTC
V: TRBV5-1; J: TRBJ1-3; size: .; D: .; CDR3: CASSADSSGNTIYF; DNA: TGCGCCAGCAGCGCTGACAGCTCTGGAAACACCATATATTTT
V: TRBV27; J: TRBJ2-3; size: .; D: .; CDR3: CASTPKAQLDTQYF; DNA: TGTGCCAGCACTCCCAAAGCCCAATTAGATACGCAGTATTTT
V: TRBV3-1/TRBV3-2; J: TRBJ2-7; size: .; D: .; CDR3: CASSQGGYEQYF; DNA: TGTGCCAGCAGCCAGGGTGGTTACGAGCAGTACTTC
V: TRBV6-1; J: TRBJ2-6; size: once; D: TRBD2; CDR3: CASSEYGGRAAGANVLTF; DNA: TGTGCCAGCAGTGAATATGGCGGGAGGGCCGCTGGGGCCAACGTCCTGACTTTC
V: TRBV6-5; J: TRBJ2-7; size: .; D: TRBD1; CDR3: CASTGTGQTFYEQYF; DNA: TGTGCCAGCACCGGGACAGGGCAGACTTTCTACGAGCAGTACTTC
V: TRBV6-4; J: TRBJ1-6; size: .; D: .; CDR3: CASRMGDAGYNSPLHF; DNA: TGTGCCAGCAGGATGGGGGACGCCGGTTATAATTCACCCCTCCACTTT
V: TRBV24-1; J: TRBJ2-5; size: .; D: .; CDR3: CATSGWGLEGETQYF; DNA: TGTGCCACCAGTGGGTGGGGGCTAGAAGGGGAGACCCAGTACTTC
V: TRBV30; J: TRBJ1-1; size: .; D: .; CDR3: CAWSPDGVNTEAFF; DNA: TGTGCCTGGAGTCCCGACGGCGTGAACACTGAAGCTTTCTTT
V: TRBV7-9; J: TRBJ2-7; size: .; D: TRBD1; CDR3: CASSSRDRGPYEQYF; DNA: TGTGCCAGCAGCTCCCGGGACAGGGGTCCCTACGAGCAGTACTTC
V: TRBV10-2; J: TRBJ1-6; size: once; D: .; CDR3: CASSPPVGRNSPLHF; DNA: TGCGCCAGCAGTCCCCCCGTGGGCCGGAATTCACCCCTCCACTTT
V: TRBV18; J: TRBJ1-6; size: .; D: .; CDR3: CASSPEGHRSPLHF; DNA: TGTGCCAGCTCACCAGAGGGTCATAGATCACCCCTCCACTTT
V: TRBV7-2; J: TRBJ2-1; size: .; D: .; CDR3: CASSKGGIEQFF; DNA: TGTGCCAGCAGCAAAGGGGGGATTGAGCAGTTCTTC
V: TRBV5-5; J: TRBJ1-1; size: .; D: .; CDR3: CASSLGLTEAFF; DNA: TGTGCCAGCAGCTTGGGACTCACTGAAGCTTTCTTT
V: TRBV5-4; J: TRBJ1-6; size: .; D: .; CDR3: CASSYGYNSPLHF; DNA: TGTGCCAGCAGCTATGGGTATAATTCACCCCTCCACTTT
V: TRBV2; J: TRBJ1-3; size: once; D: TRBD1; CDR3: CASSEGARQGSGNTIYF; DNA: TGTGCCAGCAGTGAAGGGGCCCGACAGGGCTCTGGAAACACCATATATTTT
V: TRBV28; J: TRBJ2-7; size: .; D: TRBD1; CDR3: CASSPRTGTGYEQYF; DNA: TGTGCCAGCAGTCCAAGAACCGGGACAGGGTACGAGCAGTACTTC
V: TRBV4-1; J: TRBJ2-2; size: .; D: .; CDR3: CASSQEGPRAGELFF; DNA: TGCGCCAGCAGCCAAGAGGGACCCCGAGCCGGGGAGCTGTTTTTT
V: TRBV6-5; J: TRBJ2-3; size: .; D: TRBD1; CDR3: CASRQGGSRYTQYF; DNA: TGTGCCAGCAGACAGGGGGGTAGCCGATATACGCAGTATTTT
V: TRBV29-1; J: TRBJ2-7; size: .; D: TRBD1; CDR3: CSVEEDRDEQYF; DNA: TGCAGCGTAGAGGAGGACAGGGACGAGCAGTACTTC
V: TRBV6-5; J: TRBJ2-1; size: .; D: TRBD2; CDR3: CASSLTSGSYNEQFF; DNA: TGTGCCAGCAGCCTCACTAGCGGCTCCTACAATGAGCAGTTCTTC
V: TRBV7-8; J: TRBJ2-2; size: few; D: TRBD2; CDR3: CASSLPGLAGGGYTGELFF; DNA: TGTGCCAGCAGCCTGCCGGGACTAGCGGGGGGCGGATACACCGGGGAGCTGTTTTTT
V: TRBV3-1/TRBV3-2; J: TRBJ2-3; size: .; D: .; CDR3: CASSRTSTDTQYF; DNA: TGTGCCAGCAGCCGGACGAGCACAGATACGCAGTATTTT
V: TRBV10-3; J: TRBJ1-1; size: .; D: .; CDR3: CAISEHSYGAFF; DNA: TGTGCCATCAGTGAGCACAGCTACGGGGCTTTCTTT
V: TRBV9; J: TRBJ2-1; size: .; D: .; CDR3: CASSVSSTYNEQFF; DNA: TGTGCCAGCAGCGTTTCTAGCACCTACAATGAGCAGTTCTTC
V: TRBV7-3; J: TRBJ1-2; size: .; D: TRBD1; CDR3: CASSLTTGSGYTF; DNA: TGTGCCAGCAGCTTAACGACAGGGAGCGGCTACACCTTC
V: TRBV3-1/TRBV3-2; J: TRBJ2-7; size: .; D: TRBD1; CDR3: CASSPRDREWDEQYF; DNA: TGTGCCAGCAGCCCCAGGGACAGGGAGTGGGACGAGCAGTACTTC
V: TRBV3-1/TRBV3-2; J: TRBJ1-1; size: .; D: TRBD1; CDR3: CASSQTTGGTEAFF; DNA: TGTGCCAGCAGCCAAACGACAGGGGGCACTGAAGCTTTCTTT
V: TRBV9; J: TRBJ1-6; size: .; D: .; CDR3: CASSVVAENSPLHF; DNA: TGTGCCAGCAGCGTAGTTGCGGAAAATTCACCCCTCCACTTT
V: TRBV7-9; J: TRBJ2-7; size: .; D: .; CDR3: CASSFGLDPYEQYF; DNA: TGTGCCAGCAGCTTTGGTCTCGACCCCTACGAGCAGTACTTC
V: TRBV4-1; J: TRBJ2-7; size: once; D: TRBD1; CDR3: CASSQNRGPYEQYF; DNA: TGCGCCAGCAGCCAGAACAGGGGTCCCTACGAGCAGTACTTC
V: TRBV6-4; J: TRBJ1-5; size: .; D: .; CDR3: CASSDSIFHQRNQPQHF; DNA: TGTGCCAGCAGTGACTCCATTTTTCACCAGCGCAATCAGCCCCAGCATTTT
V: TRBV5-1; J: TRBJ1-1; size: .; D: TRBD1; CDR3: CASRSDRGDEAFF; DNA: TGCGCCAGCAGGTCTGACAGGGGTGATGAAGCTTTCTTT
V: TRBV6-1; J: TRBJ2-3; size: .; D: .; CDR3: CASSDAQRGTDTQYF; DNA: TGTGCCAGCAGTGATGCCCAGCGGGGCACAGATACGCAGTATTTT
V: TRBV10-3; J: TRBJ2-2; size: .; D: TRBD2; CDR3: CAISKGKRTSGGLAGELFF; DNA: TGTGCCATCAGTAAAGGTAAACGGACTAGCGGGGGTTTGGCCGGGGAGCTGTTTTTT
V: TRBV4-3; J: TRBJ2-7; size: .; D: .; CDR3: CASSQVGNEQYF; DNA: TGCGCCAGCAGCCAAGTTGGAAACGAGCAGTACTTC
V: TRBV14; J: TRBJ2-1; size: .; D: .; CDR3: CASSQDVALIMGEQFF; DNA: TGTGCCAGCAGCCAAGACGTGGCCCTTATCATGGGGGAGCAGTTCTTC
V: TRBV30; J: TRBJ2-5; size: .; D: TRBD2; CDR3: CAWSALQSGSETQYF; DNA: TGTGCCTGGAGTGCGCTCCAGAGCGGGAGTGAGACCCAGTACTTC
V: TRBV18; J: TRBJ2-7; size: .; D: .; CDR3: CASSPPSSYEQYF; DNA: TGTGCCAGCTCGCCACCGAGCTCCTACGAGCAGTACTTC
V: TRBV10-3; J: TRBJ2-3; size: .; D: .; CDR3: CAISGLGPPGDTQYF; DNA: TGTGCCATCAGTGGGCTGGGACCACCGGGGGATACGCAGTATTTT
V: TRBV5-1; J: TRBJ1-6; size: .; D: TRBD1; CDR3: CASSPAWSGQGYSPLHF; DNA: TGCGCCAGCAGCCCTGCTTGGTCGGGACAGGGGTATTCACCCCTCCACTTT
V: TRBV5-1; J: TRBJ1-1; size: few; D: .; CDR3: CASSLEQGNTEAFF; DNA: TGCGCCAGCAGCTTGGAACAGGGAAACACTGAAGCTTTCTTT
V: TRBV6-5; J: TRBJ2-7; size: .; D: TRBD1; CDR3: CASSKTGVTYEQYF; DNA: TGTGCCAGCAGTAAAACAGGGGTTACATACGAGCAGTACTTC
V: TRBV9; J: TRBJ1-2; size: .; D: TRBD1; CDR3: CASSFSKQGSYGYTF; DNA: TGTGCCAGCAGCTTCTCAAAACAGGGGTCCTATGGCTACACCTTC
V: TRBV6-2/TRBV6-3; J: TRBJ2-7; size: .; D: .; CDR3: CASSYSLAGVEQYF; DNA: TGTGCCAGCAGTTACTCGTTGGCAGGGGTTGAGCAGTACTTC